This T cell receptor beta chain was retrieved from a study of blood T cell repertoires in COVID-19. Study context: COVID-19 samples from acute and convalescent phases originated in the United States, Italy and Spain. In each case, the material was cDNA or gDNA derived from T cells, B-cell-depleted T cells, or PBMCs.

In the original processing: Amplification of reference gene primers provided the estimated nucleated cell counts. Sequenced by immunoSEQ multiplex PCR; TCRdb stores in-frame clones only, minus some. That table gives V, J and clone size, and the DNA gave D and trimming. This table holds about 190,000 clones, roughly 87% found once. The germline CDR1 and CDR2 sequences are MNHEY and SVGAGI. Trimming cost V 5 bases and J 2 bases, with 15 bases left between them. This CDR3 has 15 residues. While infection was still active, Seattle patients were enrolled and then followed longitudinally. The receptor was isolated from a woman aged 55-69 years with COVID-19, enrolled during active disease. Sequencing used peripheral blood. The V and J genes are TRBV6-5 and TRBJ1-2, with a weak D call TRBD1 (6 bases). CDR3 loop: CASSPQVQGNYGYTF. The CDR3 nucleotides are TGTGCCAGCAGTCCCCAGGTACAGGGAAACTATGGCTACACCTTC.